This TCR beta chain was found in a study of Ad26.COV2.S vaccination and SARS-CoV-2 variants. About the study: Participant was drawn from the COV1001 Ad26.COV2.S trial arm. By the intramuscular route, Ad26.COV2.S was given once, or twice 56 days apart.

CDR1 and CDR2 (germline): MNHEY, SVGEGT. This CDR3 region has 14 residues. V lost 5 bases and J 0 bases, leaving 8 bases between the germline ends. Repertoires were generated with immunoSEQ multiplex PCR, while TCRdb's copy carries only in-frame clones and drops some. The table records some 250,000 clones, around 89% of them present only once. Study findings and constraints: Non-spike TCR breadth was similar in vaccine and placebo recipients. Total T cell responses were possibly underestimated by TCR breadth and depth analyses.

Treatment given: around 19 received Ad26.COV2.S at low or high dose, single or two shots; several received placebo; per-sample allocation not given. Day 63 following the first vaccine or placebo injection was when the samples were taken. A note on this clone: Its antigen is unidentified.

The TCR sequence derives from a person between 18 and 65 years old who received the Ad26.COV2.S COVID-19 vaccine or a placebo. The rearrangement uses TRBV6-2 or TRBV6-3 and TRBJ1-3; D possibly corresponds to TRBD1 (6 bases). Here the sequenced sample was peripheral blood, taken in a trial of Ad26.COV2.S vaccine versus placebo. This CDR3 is CASSETGSGNTIYF. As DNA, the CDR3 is TGTGCCAGCAGTGAGACAGGCTCTGGAAACACCATATATTTT.